The 28 T cell receptor beta chains below all came from one sample that was sequenced in a study of shared clonotypes between healthy human individuals. CD8 cells regarded as naive lacked CD45RO, were positively chosen for CCR7, and omitted terminally differentiated effector memory CD45RA+ cells. TCRdb's copy holds only in-frame clones and misses some; the assay was immunoSEQ multiplex PCR. In the table there are some 2 million clones, less than 95% of which are singletons. Material for sequencing was naive CD8+ T cells sorted from blood. The receptor source for this set is a young man in good health.

The CDR3 DNA sequence: TGTGCCAGCAGTCAGGACACGAACACTGAAGCTTTCTTT. Protein: CASSQDTNTEAFF. The V call is TRBV27, the J call TRBJ1-1, with a possible D match to TRBD1 (5 bases). The CDR3 length is 13 residues. Trimming removed 5 bases at V and 1 base at J, with 8 bases between. In germline, CDR1 is MNHEY, CDR2 SMNVEV (reference sequence).

This chain's CDR3 is CASSPTVGMNEQFF. CDR3 nucleotide sequence: TGTGCCAGCAGCCCAACGGTTGGCATGAATGAGCAGTTCTTC. This chain joins TRBV7-9 and TRBJ2-1; D remains unclear. The CDR3 length is 14 residues. V was pared by 5 bases and J by 7 bases, with 15 bases between. Per the germline V gene, CDR1 is SEHNR and CDR2 is FQNEAQ (reference sequence).

The rearrangement links TRBV5-1 to TRBJ2-3, with D perhaps TRBD1 (5 bases). The CDR3 spans 16 residues. Germline V lookup: CDR1 SGHRS, CDR2 YFSETQ. The V end was cut by 0 bases, the J end by 0 bases, with 11 bases between. The CDR3 spells CASSLEDTTSTDTQYF. CDR3 bases: TGCGCCAGCAGCTTGGAGGACACGACTAGCACAGATACGCAGTATTTT.

The chain has TRBV7-9 and TRBJ1-3; no reliable D call. This CDR3 contains 13 residues. CDR1 SEHNR and CDR2 FQNEAQ come from the germline V gene (reference sequence). V lost 10 bases and J lost 0, with 10 bases in between. The CDR3 DNA reads as TGTGCCACCCCCTCATCCTCTGGAAACACCATATATTTT. This gives the protein CATPSSSGNTIYF.

The chain joins TRBV5-1 to TRBJ1-4, with 8 bases fitting TRBD1. V lost 4 bases to trimming and J lost 6 bases; unmatched junction nucleotides: 11. This CDR3 has 16 residues. Germline-derived CDR1 and CDR2 are SGHRS and YFSETQ. The CDR3 sequence is CASSQGQDRLDEKLFF. CDR3 DNA sequence: TGCGCCAGCAGCCAGGGACAGGATCGACTAGATGAAAAACTGTTTTTT.

The chain combines TRBV6-5 with TRBJ1-1; perhaps TRBD1 as D (5 bases). Germline-derived CDR1 and CDR2 are MNHEY and SVGAGI. The CDR3 spans 14 residues. With 4 bases removed from V and 4 bases from J, the gap between germline ends came to 13 bases. The CDR3 nucleotides are TGTGCCAGCAGTTCTTCATGGGGGAGCACTGAAGCTTTCTTT. Translating it yields CASSSSWGSTEAFF.

This rearrangement joins TRBV7-9 to TRBJ1-3; 8 nucleotides agree with TRBD1. CDR1 is SEHNR and CDR2 is FQNEAQ in the germline V gene (reference sequence). V dropped 1 base and J dropped 5; count of bases not matched to a gene: 10. The length of the CDR3 is 17 residues. The CDR3 here is CASSLEGTGTERNTIYF. In DNA, the CDR3 is TGTGCCAGCAGCTTAGAGGGGACAGGTACTGAAAGAAACACCATATATTTT.

The table lists this clone with a count of one. The chain uses TRBV30 and TRBJ2-5, with D tentatively TRBD2 (5 bases). The CDR3 is made up of 13 amino acids. CDR1 and CDR2 from the germline V gene are GTSNPN and SVGIG (reference sequence). Trimming left V 5 bases short and J 5 bases short, with 15 bases between. The CDR3 nucleotides read TGTGCCTGGGGGTCCGGGATGCGGGAGACCCAGTACTTC. This codes for CAWGSGMRETQYF. The full variable domain, in which reference TRBV30 and TRBJ2-5 provide the parts outside the CDR3, is SQTIHQWPATLVQPVGSPLSLECTVEGTSNPNLYWYRQAAGRGLQLLFYSVGIGQISSEVPQNLSASRPQDRQFILSSKKLLLSDSGFYLCAWGSGMRETQYFGPGTRLLVL.

This chain joins TRBV2 and TRBJ2-3, with 7 bases aligning to TRBD2. V shed 0 bases, J shed 2 bases, and the junction held 11 bases outside the gene matches. The CDR3 covers 18 residues. CDR1 is SNHLY and CDR2 is FYNNEI in the germline V gene. The CDR3: CASSEARLADPSTDTQYF. CDR3 bases: TGTGCCAGCAGTGAAGCGCGGCTAGCGGACCCGTCCACAGATACGCAGTATTTT.

The J gene is TRBJ2-3, the V gene TRBV7-3; 14 bases agree with TRBD2. This CDR3 has 17 amino acids. V lost 5 bases, J lost 5 bases, and 9 bases stayed unmatched. In germline, CDR1 is SGHTA, CDR2 FQGTGA. Here the CDR3 reads CASSLGLAGGPGDTQYF. CDR3 sequence (DNA): TGTGCCAGCAGCCTAGGACTAGCGGGGGGCCCCGGAGATACGCAGTATTTT.

This clone appeared a single time. The V and J genes are TRBV6-5 and TRBJ2-1, with D maybe TRBD1 (5 bases). V dropped 2 bases and J dropped 6 bases, with 17 bases sitting between them. The CDR3 length is 16 residues. Germline V gives CDR1 MNHEY, CDR2 SVGAGI. CDR3 sequence reads: CASSYLARQGANEQFF. The DNA for the CDR3 is TGTGCCAGCAGTTACCTGGCTCGGCAGGGCGCCAATGAGCAGTTCTTC.

The V gene is TRBV10-3, the J gene TRBJ2-7; tentative D call: TRBD1 (6 bases). CDR3 length equals 13 residues. Trimming shortened V by 7 bases and J by 6 bases, and 16 bases separated the two germline ends. Looked up from germline, CDR1 is ENHRY and CDR2 is SYGVKD. DNA for the CDR3: TGTGCCATCACCAGAGAGGGGGTTTTCGAGCAGTACTTC. Protein sequence: CAITREGVFEQYF.

The rearrangement links TRBV6-5 to TRBJ1-4, with a weak D call TRBD1 (6 bases). This CDR3 is 16 amino acids long. Germline-derived CDR1 and CDR2 are MNHEY and SVGAGI. V was pared by 0 bases and J by 7 bases, with 15 bases between. Written as DNA, the CDR3 is TGTGCCAGCAGTTACTCGAGGGCAGGGGTCGGTGAAAAACTGTTTTTT. Amino acid sequence: CASSYSRAGVGEKLFF.

V and J are TRBV4-1 and TRBJ2-7, with a possible D match to TRBD1 (6 bases). V lost 6 bases and J lost 3, with 15 bases in between. Germline CDR1 is MGHRA and CDR2 is YSYEKL. The CDR3 length is 14 residues. The CDR3 here is CASSRLGQDYEQYF. For the CDR3, the DNA is TGCGCCAGCAGTCGTTTGGGACAAGACTACGAGCAGTACTTC.

V usage is TRBV9 and J usage is TRBJ2-2; TRBD2 is a possible D gene (6 bases). In germline, CDR1 is SGDLS, CDR2 YYNGEE. The ends were cut back, 5 bases at V and 5 bases at J, with 16 bases in the middle. This CDR3 has 15 amino acids. CDR3 sequence: CASSAPAGWTGELFF. DNA for the CDR3: TGTGCCAGCAGTGCGCCAGCGGGCTGGACCGGGGAGCTGTTTTTT.

Comments on this clone: Other nucleotide sequences from this sample produce the same CDR3. V usage is TRBV28 and J usage is TRBJ2-7, with D possibly TRBD1 on 6 matching bases. The CDR3 sequence is 13 residues long. Germline values: CDR1 MDHEN, CDR2 SYDVKM. The V gene lost 4 bases and the J gene lost 1 base, with 8 bases spanning the gap. The CDR3 protein is CASSSRGSYEQYF. In DNA, the CDR3 is TGTGCCAGCAGTTCGAGGGGGTCCTACGAGCAGTACTTC.

Turning to this clone: Other DNA sequences in this specimen translate into the identical CDR3. The rearrangement joins TRBV4-3 to TRBJ1-2, with D possibly matching TRBD1 (6 bases). The CDR3 contains 14 residues. Germline V gene lookup returns CDR1 LGHNA and CDR2 YSLEER. Trimming took 3 bases from V and 5 from J, leaving 13 bases between them. CDR3 residues: CASSQSTGGYGYTF. CDR3 DNA: TGCGCCAGCAGCCAGTCGACAGGCGGGTATGGCTACACCTTC.

The rearrangement uses TRBV5-4 and TRBJ2-1; a weak D match, TRBD2 (6 bases). The germline V gene has CDR1 SGHNT and CDR2 YYREEE (reference sequence). V shed 1 base and J shed 6 bases, with 14 bases lying between them. This CDR3 has 15 amino acids. DNA of the CDR3: TGTGCCAGCAGCTTGCAAGTGGCGGGACCCAATGAGCAGTTCTTC. This encodes CASSLQVAGPNEQFF.

The rearrangement joins TRBV6-1 to TRBJ2-5; perhaps TRBD1 as D (6 bases). Gene TRBJ2-7 matches the end of the DNA better, so the J call may be wrong. CDR1 MNHNS and CDR2 SASEGT come from the germline V gene. There are 16 residues in the CDR3. The CDR3 protein is CASSESFTGLEYEQYF. The CDR3 coding sequence is TGTGCCAGCAGTGAGTCTTTTACAGGGCTGGAGTACGAGCAGTACTTC.

The rearrangement joins TRBV27 to TRBJ1-1; D not resolved. The germline CDR1 and CDR2 sequences are MNHEY and SMNVEV (reference sequence). The CDR3 loop spans 14 amino acids. V was trimmed by 0 bases and J by 1 base, leaving 6 bases between them. CDR3 nucleotide sequence: TGTGCCAGCAGTTTATCGGGCAGGAACACTGAAGCTTTCTTT. It codes for CASSLSGRNTEAFF.

The gene calls are TRBV5-6 and TRBJ2-1; D is ambiguous. The germline V gene encodes CDR1 SGHDT and CDR2 YYEEEE. CDR3 length: 12 residues. Trimming stripped 3 bases from V and 6 bases from J, with 7 bases between. CDR3 sequence: CASSSLSNEQFF. The CDR3 nucleotides read TGTGCCAGCAGCTCACTAAGCAATGAGCAGTTCTTC.

The rearrangement links TRBV6-1 to TRBJ2-6, with D unresolved. V gave up 6 bases and J gave up 2 bases, with 8 bases separating them. The CDR3 is 14 residues long. CDR1 is MNHNS and CDR2 is SASEGT in the germline V gene. The CDR3 region is CASRPGPGANVLTF. CDR3 nucleotides: TGTGCCAGCAGACCCGGACCTGGGGCCAACGTCCTGACTTTC.

This rearrangement joins TRBV13 to TRBJ2-2; D gene unclear. The germline gives CDR1 PRHDT, CDR2 FYEKMQ (reference sequence). The CDR3 extends over 14 amino acids. V lost 5 bases and J lost 3, with 10 bases in between. The CDR3 loop is CASSPPSDTGELFF. CDR3 DNA: TGTGCCAGCAGCCCCCCTTCTGACACCGGGGAGCTGTTTTTT.

The chain employs TRBV7-9 and TRBJ2-7; either TRBD1 or TRBD2 may supply D (6 bases each). Trimming stripped 4 bases from V and 0 bases from J, with 13 bases between. Looked up from germline, CDR1 is SEHNR and CDR2 is FQNEAQ (reference sequence). The CDR3 totals 15 residues. The CDR3 DNA follows: TGTGCCAGCAGCTCCAAGGGGGGAAGCTCCTACGAGCAGTACTTC. Translating gives CASSSKGGSSYEQYF. Full variable domain (remainder filled in from reference TRBV7-9 and TRBJ2-7): DTGVSQNPRHKITKRGQNVTFRCDPISEHNRLYWYRQTLGQGPEFLTYFQNEAQLEKSRLLSDRFSAERPKGSFSTLEIQRTEQGDSAMYLCASSSKGGSSYEQYFGPGTRLTVT.

V and J are TRBV6-5 and TRBJ2-5; TRBD2 agrees at 8 bases. This CDR3 region has 15 residues. The germline V gene encodes CDR1 MNHEY and CDR2 SVGAGI. With V trimmed by 5 bases and J by 5 bases, 10 bases remained unmatched. CDR3 sequence: CASSNLAGMTETQYF. The CDR3 bases are TGTGCCAGCAGTAATCTAGCGGGTATGACGGAGACCCAGTACTTC.

This chain connects TRBV28 to TRBJ1-6, with 9 positions matching TRBD1. The CDR3 runs 20 residues. V lost 5 bases, J lost 0 bases, and 14 bases stayed unmatched. The germline V gene has CDR1 MDHEN and CDR2 SYDVKM. CDR3 sequence (DNA): TGTGCCAGCAGTATACCGGGACAGGGTGGCCACTACTCCTATAATTCACCCCTCCACTTT. It yields the protein CASSIPGQGGHYSYNSPLHF.

The V and J genes are TRBV5-4 and TRBJ2-3; 8 bases map to TRBD2. J lost 12 bases, V lost 5 bases, and 5 bases had no gene match. The germline CDR1 and CDR2 sequences are SGHNT and YYREEE (reference sequence). CDR3 size: 11 residues. This CDR3 is CASRGLDDQYF. The CDR3 DNA reads as TGTGCCAGCAGGGGACTAGATGATCAGTATTTT.

V and J are TRBV6-1 and TRBJ1-2; weak D call: TRBD1 (6 bases). The CDR3 has 15 amino acids. Trimming pared 3 bases from V and 4 bases from J, leaving 15 bases between. Germline loops: CDR1 MNHNS, CDR2 SASEGT. The CDR3 loop reads CASSDNRERVYGYTF. The CDR3 DNA reads as TGTGCCAGCAGTGATAACAGGGAACGGGTCTATGGCTACACCTTC.